This entry features one TCR beta chain sequence. The germline V gene encodes CDR1 SNHLY and CDR2 FYNNEI. The V gene lost 6 bases and the J gene lost 6 bases, with 17 bases spanning the gap. The CDR3 has 14 amino acids. The data stem from a study of T cell changes during pregnancy in multiple sclerosis. Measured with immunoSEQ multiplex PCR; TCRdb has only the in-frame clones, and not every one. The sample contains roughly 85,000 clones, approximately 89% of which appear only once. Sequencing used peripheral blood, obtained in the first trimester of pregnancy. The chain employs TRBV2 and TRBJ1-2; the D gene is possibly TRBD1 (6 bases). This TCR was sampled from a female donor with multiple sclerosis, enrolled in a pregnancy study. The CDR3 loop reads CASSPMGQRNGYTF. CDR3 in DNA: TGTGCCAGCAGCCCCATGGGACAACGGAATGGCTACACCTTC.